This TCR beta chain was retrieved from a study of early T cells in non-severe SARS-CoV-2 infection. Overall study context: RNA in bulk from unsorted whole blood was sequenced, and chains were unpaired.

Germline lookup yields CDR1 MDHEN and CDR2 SYDVKM. V was pared by 6 bases and J by 8 bases, with 6 bases of the junction left unmatched. This CDR3 comprises 12 residues. Study-wide results and limits: Comparison of clonotypes with VDJdb favored anti-spike CD8 responses while missing private and CD4 specificities.

The TCR library protocol was used to attach unique molecular identifiers. These identifiers were attached to individual cDNA molecules. TCRdb ran MiXCR on the 5' RACE reads and lists one entry per CDR3 protein. The sample lists fewer than 85,000 distinct CDR3 sequences, approximately 15% seen once, with about 4% in the top ten. As concerns this clonotype: Its antigen remains unknown.

This receptor was identified in an adult who was a healthcare worker with PCR-confirmed SARS-CoV-2 infection or an uninfected control (not recorded which). V and J are TRBV28 and TRBJ2-7; 8 bases are a match to TRBD2. The input for sequencing was whole blood, taken at baseline. DNA for the CDR3: TGTGCCAGCAGCCGCGGGAGGAGCAAGCAGTACTTC. It is translated as CASSRGRSKQYF.